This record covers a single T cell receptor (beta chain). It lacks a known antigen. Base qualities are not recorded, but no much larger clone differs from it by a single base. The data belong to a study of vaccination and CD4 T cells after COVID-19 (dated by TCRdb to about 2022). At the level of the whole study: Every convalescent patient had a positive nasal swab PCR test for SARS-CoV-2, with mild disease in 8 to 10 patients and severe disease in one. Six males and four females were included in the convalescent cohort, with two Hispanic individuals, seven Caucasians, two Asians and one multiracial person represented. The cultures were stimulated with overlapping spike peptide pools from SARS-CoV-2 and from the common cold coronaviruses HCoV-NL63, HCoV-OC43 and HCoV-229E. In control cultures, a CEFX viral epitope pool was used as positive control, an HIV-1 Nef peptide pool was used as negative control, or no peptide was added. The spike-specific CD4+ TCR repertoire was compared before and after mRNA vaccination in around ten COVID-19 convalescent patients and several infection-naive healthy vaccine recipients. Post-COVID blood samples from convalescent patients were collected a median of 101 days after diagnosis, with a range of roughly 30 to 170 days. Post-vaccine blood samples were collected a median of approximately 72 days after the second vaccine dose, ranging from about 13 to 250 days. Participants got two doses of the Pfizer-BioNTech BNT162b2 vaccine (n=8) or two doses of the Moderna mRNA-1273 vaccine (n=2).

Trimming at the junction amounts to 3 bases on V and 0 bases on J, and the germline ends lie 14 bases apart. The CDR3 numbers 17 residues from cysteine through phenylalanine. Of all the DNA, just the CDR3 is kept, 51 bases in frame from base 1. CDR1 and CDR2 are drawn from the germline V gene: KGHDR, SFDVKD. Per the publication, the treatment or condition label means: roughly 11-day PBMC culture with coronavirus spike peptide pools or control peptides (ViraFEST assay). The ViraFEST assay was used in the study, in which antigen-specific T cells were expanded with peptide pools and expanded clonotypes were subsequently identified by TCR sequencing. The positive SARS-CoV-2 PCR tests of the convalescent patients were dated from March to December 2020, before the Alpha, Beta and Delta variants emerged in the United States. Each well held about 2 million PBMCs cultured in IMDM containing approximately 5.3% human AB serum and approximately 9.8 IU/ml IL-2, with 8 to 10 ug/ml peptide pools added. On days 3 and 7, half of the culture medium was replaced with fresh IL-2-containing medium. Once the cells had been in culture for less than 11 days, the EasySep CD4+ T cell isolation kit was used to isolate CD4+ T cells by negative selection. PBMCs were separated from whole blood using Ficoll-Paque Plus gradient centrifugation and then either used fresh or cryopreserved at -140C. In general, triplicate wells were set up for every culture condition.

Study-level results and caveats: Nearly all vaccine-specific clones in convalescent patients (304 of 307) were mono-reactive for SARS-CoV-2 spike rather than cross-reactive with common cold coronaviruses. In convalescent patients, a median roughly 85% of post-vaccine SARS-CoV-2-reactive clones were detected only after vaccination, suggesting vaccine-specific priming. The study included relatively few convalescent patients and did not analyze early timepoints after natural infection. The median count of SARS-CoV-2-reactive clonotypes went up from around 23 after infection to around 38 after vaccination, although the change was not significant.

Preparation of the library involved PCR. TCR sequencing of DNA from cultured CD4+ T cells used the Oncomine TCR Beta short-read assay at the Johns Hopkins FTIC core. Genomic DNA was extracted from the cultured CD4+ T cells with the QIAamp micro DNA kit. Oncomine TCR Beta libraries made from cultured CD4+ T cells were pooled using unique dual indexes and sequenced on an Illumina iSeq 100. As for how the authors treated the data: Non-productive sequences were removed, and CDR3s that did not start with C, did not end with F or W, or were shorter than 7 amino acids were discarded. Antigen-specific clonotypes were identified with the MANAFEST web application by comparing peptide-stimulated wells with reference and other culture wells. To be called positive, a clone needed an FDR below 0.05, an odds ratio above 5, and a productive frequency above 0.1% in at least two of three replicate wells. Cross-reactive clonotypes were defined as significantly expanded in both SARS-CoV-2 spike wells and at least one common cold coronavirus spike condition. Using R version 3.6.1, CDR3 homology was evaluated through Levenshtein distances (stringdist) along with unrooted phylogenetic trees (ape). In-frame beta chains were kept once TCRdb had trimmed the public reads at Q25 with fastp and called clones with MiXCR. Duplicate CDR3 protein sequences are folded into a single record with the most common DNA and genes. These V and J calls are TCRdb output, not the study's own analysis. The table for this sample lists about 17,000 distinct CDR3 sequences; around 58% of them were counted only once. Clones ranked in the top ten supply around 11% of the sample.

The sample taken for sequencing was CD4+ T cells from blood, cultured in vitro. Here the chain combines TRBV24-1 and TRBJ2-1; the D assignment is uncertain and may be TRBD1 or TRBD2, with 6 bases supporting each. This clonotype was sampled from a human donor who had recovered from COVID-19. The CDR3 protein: CATSDLGGRGSYNEQFF. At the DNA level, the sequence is TGTGCCACCAGTGATCTCGGGGGCAGGGGCTCCTACAATGAGCAGTTCTTC.